Below are 10 T cell receptor beta chains sequenced from a single sample in a study of T cell responses to AZD1222 COVID-19 vaccine. TCRdb's copy holds only in-frame clones and misses some; the assay was immunoSEQ multiplex PCR. Among roughly 180,000 clones listed, approximately 89% were seen once. The sequencing here drew on peripheral blood, taken 28 days after the second AZD1222 dose. These TCRs come from an adult who received the AZD1222 COVID-19 vaccine.

The CDR3 here is CASSLSYRANYGYTF. In nucleotides, the CDR3 is TGTGCCAGCAGTTTATCCTACAGGGCTAACTATGGCTACACCTTC. The chain recombines TRBV27 with TRBJ1-2, with D tentatively TRBD1 (6 bases). Germline V gives CDR1 MNHEY, CDR2 SMNVEV (reference sequence). This CDR3 region has 15 residues. The V and J ends lost 0 bases and 0 bases respectively, with 8 bases between them.

The rearrangement links TRBV11-2 to TRBJ2-1, with TRBD2 matching 13 bases. In germline, CDR1 is SGHAT, CDR2 FQNNGV. The V and J ends lost 1 base and 9 bases, in that order; junction bases with no gene match: 9. CDR3 size: 17 residues. CDR3 region: CASSLGWTSGSDGEQFF. The CDR3 nucleotides are TGTGCCAGCAGCTTAGGCTGGACTAGCGGGAGCGATGGTGAGCAGTTCTTC.

This clone has ten or more counts. This rearrangement joins TRBV9 to TRBJ1-2; 8 nucleotides agree with TRBD1. V was pared by 3 bases and J by 4 bases, with 5 bases of the junction left unmatched. CDR3 length: 14 amino acids. Germline values: CDR1 SGDLS, CDR2 YYNGEE. CDR3 amino acids: CASSGQGNTYGYTF. CDR3 coding DNA: TGTGCCAGCAGCGGACAGGGGAACACCTATGGCTACACCTTC.

This clone is a singleton in its sample. The chain combines TRBV19 with TRBJ2-2, with 12 bases that match TRBD2. V lost 4 bases, J lost 4 bases, and 7 bases stayed unmatched. This CDR3 has 17 residues. Germline CDR1 is LNHDA and CDR2 is SQIVND (reference sequence). CDR3: CASSTLAGGRSTGELFF. The CDR3, as DNA: TGTGCCAGTAGTACTCTAGCGGGAGGGCGCAGCACCGGGGAGCTGTTTTTT.

The chain has TRBV10-2 and TRBJ2-1; the D gene is possibly TRBD2 (7 bases). Germline V gives CDR1 WSHSY, CDR2 SAAADI. V was cut by 8 bases and J by 5 bases, with 19 bases left in between. There are 15 residues in the CDR3. The CDR3 sequence is CASARWEGGNNEQFF. The CDR3 coding sequence is TGCGCCAGCGCCCGATGGGAGGGGGGGAACAATGAGCAGTTCTTC.

V gene TRBV6-5 combines with J gene TRBJ2-7, with D maybe TRBD1 (6 bases). V dropped 6 bases and J dropped 3 bases, with 18 bases sitting between them. CDR1 MNHEY and CDR2 SVGAGI come from the germline V gene. This CDR3 spans 15 amino acids. The CDR3 spells CASSLITGTFYEQYF. As DNA, the CDR3 is TGTGCCAGCAGCCTCATTACCGGGACATTCTACGAGCAGTACTTC.

The V and J genes are TRBV5-1 and TRBJ1-3; 7 bases map to TRBD1. Trimming cost V 3 bases and J 4 bases; bases outside gene matches: 7. The length of the CDR3 is 15 residues. Germline V CDR1 and CDR2: SGHRS, YFSETQ. CDR3 residues: CASSSQGTPGNTIYF. CDR3 DNA: TGCGCCAGCAGCTCACAGGGGACACCGGGAAACACCATATATTTT.

The V gene is TRBV5-4, the J gene TRBJ1-3; 7 bases map to TRBD1. The CDR3 is 15 residues long. The V gene end was trimmed by 2 bases and the J gene end by 1 base; junction bases not matched to a gene: 3. CDR1 SGHNT and CDR2 YYREEE come from the germline V gene (reference sequence). The CDR3 here is CASSLGTASGNTIYF. CDR3 nucleotides: TGTGCCAGCAGCTTAGGGACAGCTTCTGGAAACACCATATATTTT.

The rearrangement links TRBV2 to TRBJ1-6, with D possibly matching TRBD1 (5 bases). Per germline, CDR1 SNHLY and CDR2 FYNNEI. V dropped 7 bases and J dropped 7 bases, with 11 bases sitting between them. This CDR3 is built from 13 residues. As DNA, the CDR3 is TGTGCCAGCACCAGGGAAGGCAATTCACCCCTCCACTTT. Its protein product is CASTREGNSPLHF.

The CDR3 DNA is TGTGCCAGCTCACGACCCTCCGGGAAATCCTACGAGCAGTACTTC. Encoded protein: CASSRPSGKSYEQYF. V is TRBV18 and J is TRBJ2-7; D might be TRBD2 (5 bases). Germline lookup yields CDR1 KGHSH and CDR2 LQKENI. Trimming took off 4 bases at V and 1 base at J, with 14 bases between the two ends. The CDR3 runs 15 residues.